This is a list of T cell receptor beta chains from one sample in a study of blood T cell repertoires in COVID-19. This table comes from immunoSEQ multiplex PCR, and its TCRdb copy is limited to in-frame clones, with some not included. This table has some 140,000 clones, approximately 88% appearing once. Sequencing was done on a sample of PBMCs or T cells enriched from blood (not recorded which). The source is a man in his forties or fifties with acute COVID-19. Both conserved end residues are part of each CDR3. The order of the fields is CDR3 DNA, CDR3 protein, D gene, V gene, J gene, clone size. A D gene is named only where the DNA matches it firmly. The size of a clone is reported for some rows only, either as once, few or many, or as a class for expanded clones.

CDR3 DNA: TGTGCCAGCAGTTCGGGGTCCGGGAGCAGCTCCTACAATGAGCAGTTCTTC; CDR3 protein: CASSSGSGSSSYNEQFF; D gene: .; V gene: TRBV28; J gene: TRBJ2-1; clone size: .
CDR3 DNA: TGTGCCTGGAGTGTACTGGTGAACACTGAAGCTTTCTTT; CDR3 protein: CAWSVLVNTEAFF; D gene: .; V gene: TRBV30; J gene: TRBJ1-1; clone size: .
CDR3 DNA: TGTGCCAGCCGGGAGGGGGGGTGGTTTGGCAATCAGCCCCAGCATTTT; CDR3 protein: CASREGGWFGNQPQHF; D gene: .; V gene: TRBV28; J gene: TRBJ1-5; clone size: .
CDR3 DNA: TGTGCCAGCAGTTATAAGGCGGGGGGGCTAAATGAGCAGTTCTTC; CDR3 protein: CASSYKAGGLNEQFF; D gene: TRBD2; V gene: TRBV6-5; J gene: TRBJ2-1; clone size: .
CDR3 DNA: TGCGCCAGCAGTAGGGACAGGGACTACAATGAGCAGTTCTTC; CDR3 protein: CASSRDRDYNEQFF; D gene: TRBD1; V gene: TRBV5-1; J gene: TRBJ2-1; clone size: .
CDR3 DNA: TGCGCCAGCAGCAAAAGTGGGAATAGCGGATACCACTTC; CDR3 protein: CASSKSGNSGYHF; D gene: .; V gene: TRBV23-1; J gene: TRBJ2-7; clone size: .
CDR3 DNA: TGTGCCAGCAATTGGCAGGGGCCGGGAACTGAAGCTTTCTTT; CDR3 protein: CASNWQGPGTEAFF; D gene: .; V gene: TRBV6-5; J gene: TRBJ1-1; clone size: .
CDR3 DNA: TGTGCCTGGAGTGTGAGTTTTTCCACTGGAAACACCATATATTTT; CDR3 protein: CAWSVSFSTGNTIYF; D gene: .; V gene: TRBV30; J gene: TRBJ1-3; clone size: .
CDR3 DNA: TGTGCCAGCAGCTTGTGGGCTAGCGGGTATTCCTACGAGCAGTACTTC; CDR3 protein: CASSLWASGYSYEQYF; D gene: TRBD2; V gene: TRBV11-2; J gene: TRBJ2-7; clone size: few
CDR3 DNA: TGTGCCAGCAGCCCGCGGTCATCCTTGAGAATGCCATACAATGAGCAGTTCTTC; CDR3 protein: CASSPRSSLRMPYNEQFF; D gene: .; V gene: TRBV7-2; J gene: TRBJ2-1; clone size: .
CDR3 DNA: TGTGCCAGCACCACTAGCGGGAGCTGGAATGAGCAGTTCTTC; CDR3 protein: CASTTSGSWNEQFF; D gene: TRBD2; V gene: TRBV18; J gene: TRBJ2-1; clone size: .
CDR3 DNA: TGTGCCAGCAGCCAAGCACTAGCGGGAGCGCCTACCTACGAGCAGTACTTC; CDR3 protein: CASSQALAGAPTYEQYF; D gene: TRBD2; V gene: TRBV3-1/TRBV3-2; J gene: TRBJ2-7; clone size: .
CDR3 DNA: TGTGCCAGCAGCTTGGTGGGACAAAGCACAGATACGCAGTATTTT; CDR3 protein: CASSLVGQSTDTQYF; D gene: .; V gene: TRBV5-4; J gene: TRBJ2-3; clone size: .
CDR3 DNA: TGTGCCAGCGGGCCGGGACAGGGAGGCCACGAGCAGTACTTC; CDR3 protein: CASGPGQGGHEQYF; D gene: TRBD1; V gene: TRBV10-3; J gene: TRBJ2-7; clone size: .
CDR3 DNA: TGTGCCAGCAGCTCGGACAGGGGGCGGAATGAGCAGTTCTTC; CDR3 protein: CASSSDRGRNEQFF; D gene: TRBD1; V gene: TRBV7-2; J gene: TRBJ2-1; clone size: .
CDR3 DNA: TGTGCCAGCAGCTTAGCAATCCGGGCGGAGGGGATGAACACCATATATTTT; CDR3 protein: CASSLAIRAEGMNTIYF; D gene: .; V gene: TRBV7-2; J gene: TRBJ1-3; clone size: .
CDR3 DNA: TGTGCCAGTAGTATAGATGGAGATCCAGGAAACACCATATATTTT; CDR3 protein: CASSIDGDPGNTIYF; D gene: .; V gene: TRBV19; J gene: TRBJ1-3; clone size: .
CDR3 DNA: TGTGCCAGCAGAGACTCCGGGACTAGCGGGAGATCGTCTCGGTTCTTC; CDR3 protein: CASRDSGTSGRSSRFF; D gene: TRBD2; V gene: TRBV28; J gene: TRBJ2-1; clone size: .
CDR3 DNA: TGTGCCAGCAGTCTCCCCGGGACTAGCGGAGAACCTTCCCAAGAGACCCAGTACTTC; CDR3 protein: CASSLPGTSGEPSQETQYF; D gene: TRBD2; V gene: TRBV7-6; J gene: TRBJ2-5; clone size: .
CDR3 DNA: TGCAGCGTTGAGGTCGGAGTGGGGGCAGCTAATGAAAAACTGTTTTTT; CDR3 protein: CSVEVGVGAANEKLFF; D gene: .; V gene: TRBV29-1; J gene: TRBJ1-4; clone size: .
CDR3 DNA: TGTGCCAGCTCACCAAGGGACAGGTCCTACGAGCAGTACTTC; CDR3 protein: CASSPRDRSYEQYF; D gene: TRBD1; V gene: TRBV18; J gene: TRBJ2-7; clone size: .
CDR3 DNA: TGCGCCAGCAGCTTACAACAGGGGGATAATGAAAAACTGTTTTTT; CDR3 protein: CASSLQQGDNEKLFF; D gene: TRBD1; V gene: TRBV5-1; J gene: TRBJ1-4; clone size: .
CDR3 DNA: TGTGCCAGCAGCCCGCCGACGGAGCCCACCATATATTTT; CDR3 protein: CASSPPTEPTIYF; D gene: .; V gene: TRBV11-2; J gene: TRBJ1-3; clone size: .
CDR3 DNA: TGTGCCAGCAGCCCCGGAGGGTTCGGCTACACCTTC; CDR3 protein: CASSPGGFGYTF; D gene: .; V gene: TRBV7-9; J gene: TRBJ1-2; clone size: .
CDR3 DNA: TGTGCCAGCAGTTACCCCTATCAGCCCCAGCATTTT; CDR3 protein: CASSYPYQPQHF; D gene: .; V gene: TRBV6-2/TRBV6-3; J gene: TRBJ1-5; clone size: once
CDR3 DNA: TGTGCCAGCAGCTTAGGGCGGGTCTCATCCTACGAGCAGTACTTC; CDR3 protein: CASSLGRVSSYEQYF; D gene: .; V gene: TRBV7-8; J gene: TRBJ2-7; clone size: .
CDR3 DNA: TGTGCCAGCAGCCACATCCTCGGAGGGCAGTTGACGCAGTATTTT; CDR3 protein: CASSHILGGQLTQYF; D gene: .; V gene: TRBV14; J gene: TRBJ2-3; clone size: .
CDR3 DNA: TGTGCCAGCAGTGAAGCGTTGTCCCTTCAGGGGCAGTTCTTC; CDR3 protein: CASSEALSLQGQFF; D gene: .; V gene: TRBV2; J gene: TRBJ2-1; clone size: .
CDR3 DNA: TGTGCCAGTAGTAAGGGGCAGGGGCGTTTCTCTGGGGCCAACGTCCTGACTTTC; CDR3 protein: CASSKGQGRFSGANVLTF; D gene: .; V gene: TRBV19; J gene: TRBJ2-6; clone size: .
CDR3 DNA: TGTGCCAGCAGCGTAGGGTACGGGACAGGGAGCCTGAACAATGAGCAGTTCTTC; CDR3 protein: CASSVGYGTGSLNNEQFF; D gene: TRBD1; V gene: TRBV9; J gene: TRBJ2-1; clone size: .
CDR3 DNA: TGTGCCAGTAGTGATAGACTAGCGGGAGCCTATGAGCAGTTCTTC; CDR3 protein: CASSDRLAGAYEQFF; D gene: TRBD2; V gene: TRBV19; J gene: TRBJ2-1; clone size: few
CDR3 DNA: TGTGCCAGCAGTGACATTGGCGGGGCCAACGTCCTGACTTTC; CDR3 protein: CASSDIGGANVLTF; D gene: .; V gene: TRBV2; J gene: TRBJ2-6; clone size: .
CDR3 DNA: TGTGCCAGCAGCCTGGGAGGGTCGGGCACCGGGGAGCTGTTTTTT; CDR3 protein: CASSLGGSGTGELFF; D gene: TRBD2; V gene: TRBV5-4; J gene: TRBJ2-2; clone size: .
CDR3 DNA: TGTGCCAGCAGCTTGGTCGGTAGCAATCAGCCCCAGCATTTT; CDR3 protein: CASSLVGSNQPQHF; D gene: .; V gene: TRBV5-6; J gene: TRBJ1-5; clone size: .
CDR3 DNA: TGTGCCAGCAGCTCCTTTTTTCTTGATGAAAAACTGTTTTTT; CDR3 protein: CASSSFFLDEKLFF; D gene: .; V gene: TRBV5-6; J gene: TRBJ1-4; clone size: .
CDR3 DNA: TGTGCCAGCGGTACCGGGACAGGGCGAGAGACCCAGTACTTC; CDR3 protein: CASGTGTGRETQYF; D gene: TRBD1; V gene: TRBV27; J gene: TRBJ2-5; clone size: once
CDR3 DNA: TGTGCCAGCAGCTTGGGGACTAGCTCAACCTTTTTGGATACGCAGTATTTT; CDR3 protein: CASSLGTSSTFLDTQYF; D gene: TRBD2; V gene: TRBV5-6; J gene: TRBJ2-3; clone size: once
CDR3 DNA: TGTGCCAGCAGCCTGGGAGCCCTCCGGTACTACAATGAGCAGTTCTTC; CDR3 protein: CASSLGALRYYNEQFF; D gene: .; V gene: TRBV5-6; J gene: TRBJ2-1; clone size: .
CDR3 DNA: TGTGCCAGCAGCGTAGGAGGGAGGGATACGCAGTATTTT; CDR3 protein: CASSVGGRDTQYF; D gene: .; V gene: TRBV9; J gene: TRBJ2-3; clone size: .
CDR3 DNA: TGTGCCAGCAGCCCCGGACCACAGGGGAACTATGGCTACACCTTC; CDR3 protein: CASSPGPQGNYGYTF; D gene: TRBD1; V gene: TRBV6-2/TRBV6-3; J gene: TRBJ1-2; clone size: .
CDR3 DNA: TGTGCCAGCAGTTTAAGACTAGATCAAAATGAGCAGTTCTTC; CDR3 protein: CASSLRLDQNEQFF; D gene: .; V gene: TRBV28; J gene: TRBJ2-1; clone size: .